This TCR beta chain was profiled in a study of T-cell memory formation after mild COVID-19. Across the whole study: Clusters of TCRs were largely donor specific. The study, taken as a whole, reports: The finding that pre-infection memory included some responding clones suggested that cross-reactive memory joined. Clones that contracted from day 15 to 85 were balanced CD4/CD8, while later expanders leaned CD4+.

On this clonotype: Its specificity is not known.

5'RACE with constant-segment primers built TCRalpha and TCRbeta cDNA libraries with UMIs. TCRdb processed the 5' RACE reads anew with MiXCR; each CDR3 protein has one entry. The sample has more than 400,000 distinct CDR3 sequences; roughly 18% are singletons. The germline V gene encodes CDR1 MNHEY and CDR2 SVGEGT. The germline V and J ends were trimmed by 4 bases and 4 bases, with 10 bases remaining between them. The CDR3 runs 13 residues. Material: PBMCs or a T cell subset sorted from them (not recorded which). The chain joins TRBV6-2 or TRBV6-3 to TRBJ1-2; D ambiguous. This TCR came from an adult woman who had mild COVID-19 (a few samples of this study predate the infection). Cell type and time point are not known. CDR3 sequence reads: CASSSDTVYGYTF. The DNA of the CDR3 is TGTGCCAGCAGTTCCGACACGGTCTATGGCTACACCTTC.